This TCR beta chain was recorded in a study of shared clonotypes between healthy human individuals. Study findings and constraints: It was the non-shared clonotypes that had lower generation probabilities than clonotypes shared by all four donors. Researchers sampled only blood; tissue repertoires likely differ.

Concerning this clone: What it recognizes is unknown.

V was clipped by 1 base and J by 7 bases, with 13 bases between them. The CDR3 sequence is 15 residues long. Germline CDR1 is SGHTA and CDR2 is FQGNSA. This table comes from immunoSEQ multiplex PCR, and its TCRdb copy is limited to in-frame clones, with some not included. The sample consists of about 2 million clones, 90% to 95% of them appearing once. The J gene is TRBJ1-4, the V gene TRBV7-2; D may be TRBD1 (6 bases). The clonotype was recovered from a man aged 18 to 30 in good health. The sequenced sample was naive CD4+ T cells sorted from blood. The sample's subset: CD45RA+ positively selected. The CDR3 loop reads CASSLVGGMGEKLFF. CDR3 in DNA: TGTGCCAGCAGCTTAGTCGGGGGCATGGGTGAAAAACTGTTTTTT.